Included here is one T cell receptor beta chain sequence, with context. The antigen is unknown. This entry comes from a study of blood T cells in healthy people across ages. Points from the study as a whole: No conclusive comparison of naive versus antigen-experienced cells was possible with unsorted PBMCs.

CDR1 and CDR2 from the germline V gene are ENHRY and SYGVKD. CDR3 length equals 15 residues. The use of a sample-barcoded 5' primer and a J-beta primer mix characterized a second PCR of roughly 6 to 11 cycles. TCRdb reanalysed the 5' RACE reads using MiXCR and keeps one entry per CDR3 protein. The data contain just over 1 million distinct CDR3 sequences, less than 50% of them singletons. The material sequenced was blood. The clonotype originates from a woman aged 55-69 years in good health. J is TRBJ2-4 and V is TRBV10-3, with 7 positions matching TRBD2. The DNA matches TRBJ2-7 better at its end, which makes the J call doubtful. CDR3 in amino acids: CAISESTSGMSEQYF. In DNA, the CDR3 is TGTGCCATCAGTGAGTCGACAAGCGGGATGTCCGAGCAGTACTTC.